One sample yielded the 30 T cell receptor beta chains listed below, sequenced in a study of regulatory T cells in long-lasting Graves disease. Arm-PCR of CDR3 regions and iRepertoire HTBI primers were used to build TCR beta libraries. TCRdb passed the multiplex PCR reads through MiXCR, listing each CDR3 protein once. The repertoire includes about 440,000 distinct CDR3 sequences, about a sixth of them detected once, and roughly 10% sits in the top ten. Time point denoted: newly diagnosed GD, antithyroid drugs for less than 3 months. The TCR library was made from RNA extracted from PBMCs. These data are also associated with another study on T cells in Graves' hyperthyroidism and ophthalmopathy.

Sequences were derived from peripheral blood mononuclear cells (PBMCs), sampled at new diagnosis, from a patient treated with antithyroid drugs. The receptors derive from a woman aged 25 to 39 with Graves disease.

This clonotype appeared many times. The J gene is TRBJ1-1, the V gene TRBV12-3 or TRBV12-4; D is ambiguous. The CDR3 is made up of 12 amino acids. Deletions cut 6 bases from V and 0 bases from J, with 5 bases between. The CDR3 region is CASSLMNTEAFF. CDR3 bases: TGTGCCAGCAGCTTAATGAACACTGAAGCTTTCTTT.

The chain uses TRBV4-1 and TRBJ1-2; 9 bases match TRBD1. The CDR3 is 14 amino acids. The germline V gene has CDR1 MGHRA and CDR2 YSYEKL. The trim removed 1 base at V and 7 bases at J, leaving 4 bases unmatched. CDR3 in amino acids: CASSQADRGAGYTF. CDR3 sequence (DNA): TGCGCCAGCAGCCAAGCGGACAGGGGAGCTGGCTACACCTTC.

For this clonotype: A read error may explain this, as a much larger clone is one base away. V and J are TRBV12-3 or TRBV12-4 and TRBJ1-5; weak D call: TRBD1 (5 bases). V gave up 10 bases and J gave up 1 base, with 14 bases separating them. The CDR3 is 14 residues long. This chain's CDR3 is CANSWDGSNQPQHF. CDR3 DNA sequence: TGTGCCAACAGCTGGGACGGGAGCAATCAGCCCCAGCATTTT.

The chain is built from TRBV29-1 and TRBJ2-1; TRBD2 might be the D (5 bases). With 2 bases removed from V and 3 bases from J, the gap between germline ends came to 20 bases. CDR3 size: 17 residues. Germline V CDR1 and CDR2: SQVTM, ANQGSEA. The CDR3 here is CSVESAVSGKIYNEQFF. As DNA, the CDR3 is TGCAGCGTTGAATCGGCGGTATCGGGAAAAATCTACAATGAGCAGTTCTTC.

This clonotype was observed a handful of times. The CDR3 loop is CASRSSQSYNEQFF. As DNA, the CDR3 is TGTGCCAGCAGGTCATCCCAATCCTACAATGAGCAGTTCTTC. The chain recombines TRBV3-1 with TRBJ2-1; D call uncertain. Germline V gene lookup returns CDR1 LGHDT and CDR2 YNNKEL (reference sequence). Trimming cost V 6 bases and J 1 base, with 10 bases left between them. This CDR3 spans 14 amino acids.

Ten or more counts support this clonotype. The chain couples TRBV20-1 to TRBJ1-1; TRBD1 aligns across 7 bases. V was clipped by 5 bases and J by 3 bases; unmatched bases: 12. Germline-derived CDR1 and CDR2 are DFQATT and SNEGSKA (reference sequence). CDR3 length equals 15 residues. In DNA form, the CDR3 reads TGCAGTGCTCCAAATGCAAGGGGGCGAGACACTGAAGCTTTCTTT. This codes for CSAPNARGRDTEAFF.

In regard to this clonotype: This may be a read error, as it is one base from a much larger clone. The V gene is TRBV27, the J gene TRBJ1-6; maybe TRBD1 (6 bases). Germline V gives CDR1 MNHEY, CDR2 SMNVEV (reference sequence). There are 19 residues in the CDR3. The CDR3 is CASSLSVRLAGQFDSPPHF. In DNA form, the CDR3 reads TGTGCCAGCAGTTTGTCGGTAAGGCTCGCAGGACAGTTCGATTCACCCCCCCACTTT.

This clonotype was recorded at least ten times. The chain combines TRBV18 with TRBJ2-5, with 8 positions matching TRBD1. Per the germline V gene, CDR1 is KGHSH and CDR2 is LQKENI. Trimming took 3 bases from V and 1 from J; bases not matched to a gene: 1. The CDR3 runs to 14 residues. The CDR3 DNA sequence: TGTGCCAGCTCACCGGACAGGGTCCAAGAGACCCAGTACTTC. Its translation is CASSPDRVQETQYF.

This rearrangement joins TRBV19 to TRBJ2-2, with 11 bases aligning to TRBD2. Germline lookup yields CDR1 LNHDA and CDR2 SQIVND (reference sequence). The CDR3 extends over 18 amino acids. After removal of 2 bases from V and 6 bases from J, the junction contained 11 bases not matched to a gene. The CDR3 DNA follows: TGTGCCAGTAGTATAACTAGCGGGAGATCCTTGGACTCCGGGGAGCTGTTTTTT. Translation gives CASSITSGRSLDSGELFF.

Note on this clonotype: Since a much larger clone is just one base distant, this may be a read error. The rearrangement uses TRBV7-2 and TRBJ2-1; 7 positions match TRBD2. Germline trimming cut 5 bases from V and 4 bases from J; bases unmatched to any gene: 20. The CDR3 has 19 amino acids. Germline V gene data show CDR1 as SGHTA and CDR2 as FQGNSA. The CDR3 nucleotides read TGTGCCAGCAGCCCTGGTCGTGGACTAGTGGGAGCTCCGTACAATGAGCAGTTCTTC. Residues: CASSPGRGLVGAPYNEQFF.

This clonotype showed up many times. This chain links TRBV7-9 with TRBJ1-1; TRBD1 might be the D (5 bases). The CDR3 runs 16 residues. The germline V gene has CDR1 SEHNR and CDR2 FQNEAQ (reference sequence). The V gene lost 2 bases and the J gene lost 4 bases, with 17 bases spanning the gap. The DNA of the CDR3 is TGTGCCAGCAGCTTACAGGGCCACCAAGGGAGCACTGAAGCTTTCTTT. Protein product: CASSLQGHQGSTEAFF.

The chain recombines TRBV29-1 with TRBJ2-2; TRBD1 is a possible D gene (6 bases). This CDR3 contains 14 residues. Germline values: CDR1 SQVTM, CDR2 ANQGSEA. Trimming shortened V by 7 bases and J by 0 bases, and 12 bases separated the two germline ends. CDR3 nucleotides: TGCAGCGCACCTCAGGGGCCGAACACCGGGGAGCTGTTTTTT. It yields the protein CSAPQGPNTGELFF.

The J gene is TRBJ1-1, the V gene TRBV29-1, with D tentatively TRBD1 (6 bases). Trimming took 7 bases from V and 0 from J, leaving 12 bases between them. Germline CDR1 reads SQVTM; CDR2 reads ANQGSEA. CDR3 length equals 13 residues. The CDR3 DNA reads TGCAGCGGCAACAGGGTGTTGAACACTGAAGCTTTCTTT. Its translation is CSGNRVLNTEAFF.

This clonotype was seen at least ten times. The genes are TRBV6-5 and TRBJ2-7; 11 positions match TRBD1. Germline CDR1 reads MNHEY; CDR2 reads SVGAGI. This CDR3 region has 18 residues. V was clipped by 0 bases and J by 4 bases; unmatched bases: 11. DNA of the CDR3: TGTGCCAGCAGTTACTCGATGGCAGTGGGGACAGGGGGGTACGAGCAGTACTTC. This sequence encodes CASSYSMAVGTGGYEQYF.

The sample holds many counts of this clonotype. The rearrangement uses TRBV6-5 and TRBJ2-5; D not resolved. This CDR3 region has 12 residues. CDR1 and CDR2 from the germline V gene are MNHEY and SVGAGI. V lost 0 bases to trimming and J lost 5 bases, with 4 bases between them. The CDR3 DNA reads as TGTGCCAGCAGTTACTCCCGGGAGACCCAGTACTTC. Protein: CASSYSRETQYF.

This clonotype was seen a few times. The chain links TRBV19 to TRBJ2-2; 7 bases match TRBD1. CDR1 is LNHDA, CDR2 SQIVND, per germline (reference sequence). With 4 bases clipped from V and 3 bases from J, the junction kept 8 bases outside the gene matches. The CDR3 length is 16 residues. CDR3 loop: CASSTSTGYDTGELFF. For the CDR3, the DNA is TGTGCCAGTAGTACCTCGACAGGGTACGACACCGGGGAGCTGTTTTTT. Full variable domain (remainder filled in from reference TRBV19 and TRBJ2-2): DGGITQSPKYLFRKEGQNVTLSCEQNLNHDAMYWYRQDPGQGLRLIYYSQIVNDFQKGDIAEGYSVSREKKESFPLTVTSAQKNPTAFYLCASSTSTGYDTGELFFGEGSRLTVL.

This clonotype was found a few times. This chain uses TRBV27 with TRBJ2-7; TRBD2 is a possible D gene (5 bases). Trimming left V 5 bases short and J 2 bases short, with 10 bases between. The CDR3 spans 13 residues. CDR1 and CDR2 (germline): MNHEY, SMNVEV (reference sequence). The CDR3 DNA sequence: TGTGCCAGCAGTCCCCCGGAGGCCTACGAGCAGTACTTC. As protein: CASSPPEAYEQYF.

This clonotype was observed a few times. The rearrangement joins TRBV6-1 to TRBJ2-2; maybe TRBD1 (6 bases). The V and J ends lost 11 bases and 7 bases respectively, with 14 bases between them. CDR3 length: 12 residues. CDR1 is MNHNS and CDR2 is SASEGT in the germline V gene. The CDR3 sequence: CAGKRTVGELFF. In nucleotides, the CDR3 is TGTGCCGGGAAAAGGACAGTCGGGGAGCTGTTTTTT.

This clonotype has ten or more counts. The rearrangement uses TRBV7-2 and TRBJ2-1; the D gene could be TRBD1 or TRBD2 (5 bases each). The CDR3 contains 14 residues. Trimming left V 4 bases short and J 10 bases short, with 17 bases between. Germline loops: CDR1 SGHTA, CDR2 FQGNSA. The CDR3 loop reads CASSSLPSGTEQFF. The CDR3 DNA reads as TGTGCCAGCAGCTCTTTACCCTCCGGGACGGAGCAGTTCTTC.

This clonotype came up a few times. The CDR3 protein is CASSLKGRGVPNQPQHF. CDR3 in DNA: TGTGCCAGTAGCCTTAAAGGCAGGGGCGTTCCCAATCAGCCCCAGCATTTT. The chain carries TRBV19 and TRBJ1-5; D possibly corresponds to TRBD1 (6 bases). V was trimmed by 6 bases and J by 3 bases, leaving 21 bases between them. Germline V gene sequence: CDR1 LNHDA, CDR2 SQIVND (reference sequence). CDR3 size: 17 residues.

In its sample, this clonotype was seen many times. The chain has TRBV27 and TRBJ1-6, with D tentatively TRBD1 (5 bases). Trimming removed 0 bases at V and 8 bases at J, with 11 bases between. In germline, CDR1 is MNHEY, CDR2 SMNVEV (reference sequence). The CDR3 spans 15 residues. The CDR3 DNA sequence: TGTGCCAGCAGTTTATCAGCGGGGCGGGATTCACCCCTCCACTTT. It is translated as CASSLSAGRDSPLHF.

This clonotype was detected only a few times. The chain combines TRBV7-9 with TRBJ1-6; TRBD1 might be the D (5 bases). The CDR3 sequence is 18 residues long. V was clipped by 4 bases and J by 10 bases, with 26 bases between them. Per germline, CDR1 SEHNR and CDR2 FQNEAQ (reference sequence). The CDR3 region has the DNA TGTGCCAGCAGCTCCCCATTACGGGGCAGCGGAGGAGGGTCACCCCTCCACTTT. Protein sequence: CASSSPLRGSGGGSPLHF.

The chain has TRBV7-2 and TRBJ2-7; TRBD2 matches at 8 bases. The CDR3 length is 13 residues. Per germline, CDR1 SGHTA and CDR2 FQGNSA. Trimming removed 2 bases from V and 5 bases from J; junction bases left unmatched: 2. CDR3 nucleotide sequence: TGTGCCAGCAGCTTAAATAGCGGGAACGAGCAGTACTTC. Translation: CASSLNSGNEQYF.

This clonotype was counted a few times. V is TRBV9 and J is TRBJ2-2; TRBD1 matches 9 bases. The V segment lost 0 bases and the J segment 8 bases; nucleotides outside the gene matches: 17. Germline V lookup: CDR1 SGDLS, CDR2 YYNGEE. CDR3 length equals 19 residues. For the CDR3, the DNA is TGTGCCAGCAGCGTAGCGCCAACCGGGACAGGGACAAACAGTGGGGAGCTGTTTTTT. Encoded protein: CASSVAPTGTGTNSGELFF.

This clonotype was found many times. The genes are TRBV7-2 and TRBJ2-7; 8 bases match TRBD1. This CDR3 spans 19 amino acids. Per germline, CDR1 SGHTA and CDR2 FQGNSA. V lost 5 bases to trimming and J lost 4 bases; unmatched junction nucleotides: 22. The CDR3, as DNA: TGTGCCAGCAGCCCGGAACCATGGGACAGGCATAGCGCTGATTACGAGCAGTACTTC. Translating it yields CASSPEPWDRHSADYEQYF.

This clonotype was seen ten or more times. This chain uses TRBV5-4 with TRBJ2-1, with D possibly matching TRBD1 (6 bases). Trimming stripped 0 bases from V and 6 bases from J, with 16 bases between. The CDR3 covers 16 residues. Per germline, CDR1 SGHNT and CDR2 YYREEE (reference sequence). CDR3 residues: CASSLAGWGRGNEQFF. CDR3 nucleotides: TGTGCCAGCAGCTTGGCGGGCTGGGGGCGCGGCAATGAGCAGTTCTTC.

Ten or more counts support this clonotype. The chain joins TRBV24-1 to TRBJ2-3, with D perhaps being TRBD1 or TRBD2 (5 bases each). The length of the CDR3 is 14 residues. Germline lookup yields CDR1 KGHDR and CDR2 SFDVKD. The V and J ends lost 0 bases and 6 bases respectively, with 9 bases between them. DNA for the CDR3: TGTGCCACCAGTGATTTGAGGGACGTCGATACGCAGTATTTT. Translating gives CATSDLRDVDTQYF.

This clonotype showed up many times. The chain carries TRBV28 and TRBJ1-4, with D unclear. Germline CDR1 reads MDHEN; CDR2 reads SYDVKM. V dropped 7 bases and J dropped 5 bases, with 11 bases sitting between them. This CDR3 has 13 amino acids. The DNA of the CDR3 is TGTGCCAGCAAGCCCCCTGGGAATGAAAAACTGTTTTTT. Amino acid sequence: CASKPPGNEKLFF.

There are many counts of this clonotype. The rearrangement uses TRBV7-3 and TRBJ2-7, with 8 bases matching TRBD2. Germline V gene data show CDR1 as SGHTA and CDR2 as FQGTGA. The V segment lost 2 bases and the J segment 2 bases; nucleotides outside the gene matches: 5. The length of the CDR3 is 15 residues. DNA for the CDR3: TGTGCCAGCAGCTTAGGTAGCGGGAAGGCCTACGAGCAGTACTTC. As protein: CASSLGSGKAYEQYF.

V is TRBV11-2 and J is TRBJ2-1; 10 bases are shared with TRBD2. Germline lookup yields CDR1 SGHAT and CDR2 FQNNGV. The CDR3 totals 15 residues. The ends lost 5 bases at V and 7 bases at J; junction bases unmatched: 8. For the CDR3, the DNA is TGTGCCAGCAGCCCCCCCTCTAGCGGGAGAAATGAGCAGTTCTTC. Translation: CASSPPSSGRNEQFF.